Listed here are 10 T cell receptor beta chains from one sample, sequenced in a study of T cell repertoires in cytomegalovirus infection. These TCRs' antigens remain unknown. From the reads, TCRdb called clonotypes with MiXCR, one entry per CDR3 protein. The sample holds about 900,000 distinct CDR3 sequences; roughly a third are singletons and the top ten take 13%. The sequences come from cultured CD8+ T cells from PBMCs, collected from culture after CMV antigen stimulation. The receptors derive from a human donor in good health (CMV status not recorded). Some clones in this sample may be carry-over from other donors' samples.

The chain has TRBV6-4 and TRBJ2-1; weak D call: TRBD2 (7 bases). This CDR3 region has 15 residues. Trimming stripped 1 base from V and 4 bases from J, with 11 bases between. In germline, CDR1 is MRHNA, CDR2 SNTAGT. Written as DNA, the CDR3 is TGTGCCAGCAGTGACTGGCGGGGGCCATACAATGAGCAGTTCTTC. Encoded protein: CASSDWRGPYNEQFF.

This clonotype was detected only a few times. In DNA form, the CDR3 reads TGTGCCAGTAGTATTGGGGACGGCCACACAGATACGCAGTATTTT. This codes for CASSIGDGHTDTQYF. This sequence joins TRBV19 and TRBJ2-3; D assignment may be TRBD1 or TRBD2 (5 bases each). Germline-derived CDR1 and CDR2 are LNHDA and SQIVND (reference sequence). The CDR3 sequence is 15 residues long. Trimming pared 3 bases from V and 2 bases from J, leaving 12 bases between.

This clonotype showed up just a few times. The chain combines TRBV6-5 with TRBJ2-3; 8 nucleotides line up with TRBD1. There are 16 residues in the CDR3. V lost 2 bases and J lost 5; bases outside the gene matches: 9. CDR1 MNHEY and CDR2 SVGAGI come from the germline V gene. The CDR3 sequence: CASSYARQGQEDTQYF. The DNA for the CDR3 is TGTGCCAGCAGTTACGCCCGACAGGGACAGGAAGATACGCAGTATTTT.

This chain links TRBV12-3 or TRBV12-4 with TRBJ2-5, with 11 bases that match TRBD2. The J segment lost 1 base and the V segment lost 4 bases, leaving 5 bases of the junction unmatched. The CDR3 spans 16 residues. CDR3 DNA: TGTGCCAGCAGTTCACCTAGCGGGGGGCTCCAAGAGACCCAGTACTTC. Encoded protein: CASSSPSGGLQETQYF.

This clonotype was counted a few times. V usage is TRBV29-1 and J usage is TRBJ2-2, with 12 bases fitting TRBD1. The V gene's germline CDR1 is SQVTM and CDR2 ANQGSEA. The CDR3 length is 14 residues. Trimming took 5 bases from V and 6 from J; bases not matched to a gene: 4. CDR3 coding DNA: TGCAGCGTTTGGGGACAGGGGGCTCCCGGGGAGCTGTTTTTT. Translation: CSVWGQGAPGELFF.

This clonotype was seen at least ten times. The chain uses TRBV7-6 and TRBJ2-1; TRBD1 might be the D (6 bases). Germline CDR1 SGHVS, CDR2 FNYEAQ. The CDR3 runs 15 residues. V dropped 4 bases and J dropped 5 bases, with 15 bases sitting between them. The CDR3 loop reads CASSYRDISHNEQFF. The CDR3 DNA is TGTGCCAGCAGCTATCGGGACATTAGCCACAATGAGCAGTTCTTC.

This clonotype has a handful of counts. The J gene is TRBJ2-7, the V gene TRBV7-6, with 7 bases lining up with TRBD2. This CDR3 has 12 amino acids. V was pared by 8 bases and J by 2 bases, with 3 bases of the junction left unmatched. Germline CDR1 and CDR2: SGHVS and FNYEAQ. In DNA, the CDR3 is TGTGCCAGCGGGGGGGAAGCCTACGAGCAGTACTTC. Its protein is CASGGEAYEQYF. Full variable domain (remainder filled in from reference TRBV7-6 and TRBJ2-7): GAGVSQSPRYKVTKRGQDVALRCDPISGHVSLYWYRQALGQGPEFLTYFNYEAQQDKSGLPNDRFSAERPEGSISTLTIQRTEQRDSAMYRCASGGEAYEQYFGPGTRLTVT.

V and J are TRBV5-6 and TRBJ2-1, with a possible D match to TRBD1 (6 bases). The germline CDR1 and CDR2 sequences are SGHDT and YYEEEE. Trimming pared 4 bases from V and 7 bases from J, leaving 15 bases between. This CDR3 is 14 amino acids long. CDR3 sequence reads: CASSVGGRVNEQFF. The CDR3 nucleotides read TGTGCCAGCAGCGTTGGGGGCAGGGTTAATGAGCAGTTCTTC.

This clonotype has only a few counts. J is TRBJ2-2 and V is TRBV29-1, with 8 nucleotides matching TRBD1. Germline V CDR1 and CDR2: SQVTM, ANQGSEA. V lost 8 bases to trimming and J lost 6 bases; unmatched junction nucleotides: 8. This CDR3 has 13 amino acids. CDR3 sequence (DNA): TGCAGCTCGACAGGGGATAGGGCCGGGGAGCTGTTTTTT. It specifies CSSTGDRAGELFF.

The chain carries TRBV4-1 and TRBJ2-2, with D unclear. V was cut by 1 base and J by 7 bases, with 10 bases left in between. From germline, CDR1 is MGHRA and CDR2 YSYEKL. The CDR3 loop spans 14 amino acids. CDR3 amino acids: CASSQALWVGELFF. The CDR3 DNA follows: TGCGCCAGCAGCCAAGCGCTTTGGGTCGGGGAGCTGTTTTTT.